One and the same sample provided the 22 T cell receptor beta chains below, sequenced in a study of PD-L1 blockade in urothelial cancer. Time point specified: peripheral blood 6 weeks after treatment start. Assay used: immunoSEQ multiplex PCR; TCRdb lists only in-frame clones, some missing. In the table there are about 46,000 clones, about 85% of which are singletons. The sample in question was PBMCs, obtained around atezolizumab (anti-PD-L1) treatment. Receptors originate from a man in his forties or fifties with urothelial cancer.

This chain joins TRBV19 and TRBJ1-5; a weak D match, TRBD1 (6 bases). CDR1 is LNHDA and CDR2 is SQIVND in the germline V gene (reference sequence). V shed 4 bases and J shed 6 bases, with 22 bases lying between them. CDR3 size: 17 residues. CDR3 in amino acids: CASSTEQGVQGIQPQHF. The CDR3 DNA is TGTGCCAGTAGTACGGAGCAGGGTGTACAGGGAATTCAGCCCCAGCATTTT.

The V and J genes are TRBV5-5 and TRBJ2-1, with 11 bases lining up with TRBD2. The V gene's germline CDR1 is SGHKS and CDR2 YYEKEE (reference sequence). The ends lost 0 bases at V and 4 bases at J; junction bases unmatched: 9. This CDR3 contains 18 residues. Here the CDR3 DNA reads TGTGCCAGCAGCTTGGTGGTTAGTAGCGGGGGGGTGTACAATGAGCAGTTCTTC. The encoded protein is CASSLVVSSGGVYNEQFF.

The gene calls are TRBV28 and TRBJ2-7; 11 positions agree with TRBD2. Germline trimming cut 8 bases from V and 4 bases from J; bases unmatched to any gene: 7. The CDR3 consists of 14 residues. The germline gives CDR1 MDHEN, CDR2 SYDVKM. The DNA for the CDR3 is TGTGCCAGCCGATTAACTAGCGGGAGTTACGAGCAGTACTTC. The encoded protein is CASRLTSGSYEQYF.

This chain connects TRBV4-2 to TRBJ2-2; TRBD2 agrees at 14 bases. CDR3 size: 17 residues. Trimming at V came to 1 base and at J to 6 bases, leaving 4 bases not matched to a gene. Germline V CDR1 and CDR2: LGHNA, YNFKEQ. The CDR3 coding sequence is TGTGCCAGCAGCCAAGGACTAGCGGGGGGGCAAGCCGGGGAGCTGTTTTTT. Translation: CASSQGLAGGQAGELFF.

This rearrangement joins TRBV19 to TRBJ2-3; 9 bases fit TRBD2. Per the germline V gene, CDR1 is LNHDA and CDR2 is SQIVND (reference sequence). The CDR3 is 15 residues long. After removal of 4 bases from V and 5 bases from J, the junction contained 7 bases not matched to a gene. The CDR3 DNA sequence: TGTGCCAGTAGTAGAGTAGCGGGAGCGAGAGATACGCAGTATTTT. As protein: CASSRVAGARDTQYF.

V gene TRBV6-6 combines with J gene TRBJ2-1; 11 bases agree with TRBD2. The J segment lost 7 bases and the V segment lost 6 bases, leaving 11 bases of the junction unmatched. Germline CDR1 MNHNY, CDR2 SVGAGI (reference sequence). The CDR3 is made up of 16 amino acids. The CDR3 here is CASSRTLAGVGNEQFF. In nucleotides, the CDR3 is TGTGCCAGCAGCCGCACACTAGCGGGAGTGGGAAATGAGCAGTTCTTC.

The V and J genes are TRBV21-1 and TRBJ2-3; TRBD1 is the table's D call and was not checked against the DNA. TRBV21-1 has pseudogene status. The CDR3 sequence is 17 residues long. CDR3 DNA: TGTGCCAGCAGCTCCGGGACAGGGGGCCCGGTGACAGATACGCAGTATTTT. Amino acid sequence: CASSSGTGGPVTDTQYF.

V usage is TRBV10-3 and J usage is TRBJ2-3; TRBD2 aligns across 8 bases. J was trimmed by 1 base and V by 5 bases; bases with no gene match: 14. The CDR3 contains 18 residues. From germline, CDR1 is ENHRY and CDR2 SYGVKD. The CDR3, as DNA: TGTGCCATCAGTCGTAGGGTCGGGAGGGCCCGGGGCACAGATACGCAGTATTTT. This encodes CAISRRVGRARGTDTQYF.

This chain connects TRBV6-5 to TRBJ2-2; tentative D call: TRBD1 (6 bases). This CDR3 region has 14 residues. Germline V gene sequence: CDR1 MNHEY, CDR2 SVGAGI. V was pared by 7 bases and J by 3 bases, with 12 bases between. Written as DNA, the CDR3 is TGTGCCAGCAACGTCGGACAGTACACCGGGGAGCTGTTTTTT. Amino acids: CASNVGQYTGELFF.

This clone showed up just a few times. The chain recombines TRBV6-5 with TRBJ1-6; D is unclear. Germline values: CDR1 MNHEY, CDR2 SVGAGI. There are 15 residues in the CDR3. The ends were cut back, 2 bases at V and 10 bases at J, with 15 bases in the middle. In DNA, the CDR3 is TGTGCCAGCAGTTACGACCCGCAAGCGTGGTCACCCCTCCACTTT. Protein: CASSYDPQAWSPLHF.

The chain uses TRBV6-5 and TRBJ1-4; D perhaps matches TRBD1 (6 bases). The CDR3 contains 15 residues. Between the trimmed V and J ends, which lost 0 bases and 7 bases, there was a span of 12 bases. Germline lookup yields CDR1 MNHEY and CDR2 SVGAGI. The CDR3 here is CASSYSVQGPEKLFF. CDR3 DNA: TGTGCCAGCAGTTACTCGGTGCAGGGGCCTGAAAAACTGTTTTTT.

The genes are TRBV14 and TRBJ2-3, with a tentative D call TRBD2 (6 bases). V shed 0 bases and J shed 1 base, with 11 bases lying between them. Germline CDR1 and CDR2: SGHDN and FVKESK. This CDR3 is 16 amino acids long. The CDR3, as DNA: TGTGCCAGCAGCCAAGATCCGGGACTTCGCACAGATACGCAGTATTTT. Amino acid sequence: CASSQDPGLRTDTQYF. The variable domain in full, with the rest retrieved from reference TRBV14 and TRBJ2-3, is EAGVTQFPSHSVIEKGQTVTLRCDPISGHDNLYWYRRVMGKEIKFLLHFVKESKQDESGMPNNRFLAERTGGTYSTLKVQPAELEDSGVYFCASSQDPGLRTDTQYFGPGTRLTVL.

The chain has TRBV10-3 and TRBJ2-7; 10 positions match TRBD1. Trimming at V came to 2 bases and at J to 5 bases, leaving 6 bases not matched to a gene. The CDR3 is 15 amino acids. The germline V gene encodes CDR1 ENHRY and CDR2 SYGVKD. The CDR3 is CAISEQGQGIHEQYF. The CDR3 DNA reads TGTGCCATCAGTGAGCAGGGACAGGGGATCCACGAGCAGTACTTC.

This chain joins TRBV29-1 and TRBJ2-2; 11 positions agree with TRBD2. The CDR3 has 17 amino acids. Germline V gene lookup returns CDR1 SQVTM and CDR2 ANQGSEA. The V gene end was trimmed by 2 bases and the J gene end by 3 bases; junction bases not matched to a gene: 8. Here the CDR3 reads CSVERRLAGRDTGELFF. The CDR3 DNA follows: TGCAGCGTTGAAAGGCGACTAGCGGGGAGGGACACCGGGGAGCTGTTTTTT.

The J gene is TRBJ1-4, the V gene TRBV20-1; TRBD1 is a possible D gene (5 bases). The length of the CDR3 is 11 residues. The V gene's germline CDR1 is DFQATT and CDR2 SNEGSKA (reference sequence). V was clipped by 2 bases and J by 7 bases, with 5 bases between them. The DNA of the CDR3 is TGCAGTGCTAGACAGGGTGAAAAACTGTTTTTT. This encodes CSARQGEKLFF.

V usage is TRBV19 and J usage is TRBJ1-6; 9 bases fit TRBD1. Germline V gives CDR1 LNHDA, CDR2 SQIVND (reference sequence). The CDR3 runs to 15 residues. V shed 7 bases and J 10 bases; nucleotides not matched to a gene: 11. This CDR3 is CASNNPGQGNSPLHF. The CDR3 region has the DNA TGTGCCAGTAATAACCCGGGACAGGGAAACTCACCCCTCCACTTT.

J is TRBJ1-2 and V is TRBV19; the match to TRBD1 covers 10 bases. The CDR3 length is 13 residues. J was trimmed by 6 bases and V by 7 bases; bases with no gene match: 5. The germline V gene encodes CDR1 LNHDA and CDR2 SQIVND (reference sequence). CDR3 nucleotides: TGTGCCAGTAAGACGACAGGGGGCAATGGCTACACCTTC. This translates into CASKTTGGNGYTF.

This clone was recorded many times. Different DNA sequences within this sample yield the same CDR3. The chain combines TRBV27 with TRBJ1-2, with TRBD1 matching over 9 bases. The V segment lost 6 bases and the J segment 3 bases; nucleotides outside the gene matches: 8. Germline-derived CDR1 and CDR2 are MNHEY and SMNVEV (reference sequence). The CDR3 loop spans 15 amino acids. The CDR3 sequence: CASSSGTGRHYGYTF. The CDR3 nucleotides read TGTGCCAGCAGCTCCGGGACAGGGCGTCACTATGGCTACACCTTC.

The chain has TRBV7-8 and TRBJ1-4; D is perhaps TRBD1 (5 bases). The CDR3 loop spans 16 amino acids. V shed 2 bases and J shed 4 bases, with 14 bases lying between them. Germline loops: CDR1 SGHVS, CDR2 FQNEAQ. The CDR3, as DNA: TGTGCCAGCAGCTTAATTGGGACTGCACGTAATGAAAAACTGTTTTTT. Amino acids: CASSLIGTARNEKLFF.

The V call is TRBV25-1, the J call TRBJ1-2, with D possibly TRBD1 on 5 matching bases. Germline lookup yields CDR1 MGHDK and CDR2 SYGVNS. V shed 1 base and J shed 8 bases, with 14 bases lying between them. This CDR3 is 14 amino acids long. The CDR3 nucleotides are TGTGCCAGCAGTGAATCAGGGAATAGCTACGGCTACACCTTC. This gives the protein CASSESGNSYGYTF.

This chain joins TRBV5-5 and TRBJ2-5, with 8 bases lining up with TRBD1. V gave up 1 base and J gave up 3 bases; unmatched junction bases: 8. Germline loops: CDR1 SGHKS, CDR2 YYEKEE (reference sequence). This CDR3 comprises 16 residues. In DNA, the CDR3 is TGTGCCAGCAGCTTGCCCCCGGGACAGGAAAAAGAGACCCAGTACTTC. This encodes CASSLPPGQEKETQYF.

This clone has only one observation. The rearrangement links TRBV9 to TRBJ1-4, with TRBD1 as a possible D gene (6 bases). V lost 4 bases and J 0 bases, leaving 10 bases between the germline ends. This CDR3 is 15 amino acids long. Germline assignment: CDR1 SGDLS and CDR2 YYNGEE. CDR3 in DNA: TGTGCCAGCAGCCATCAGGGGACAACTAATGAAAAACTGTTTTTT. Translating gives CASSHQGTTNEKLFF.